This entry lists 16 T cell receptor beta chains sequenced from one sample in a study of memory CD4+ T cells and cytomegalovirus serostatus. The assay was immunoSEQ multiplex PCR, and TCRdb's table has in-frame clones only and misses some. The data hold about 27,000 clones, with 60% to 85% observed a single time. The sort gate was single viable CD3+CD4+CD8-CD45RO+ cells for memory CD4+ T cells. Sequenced material: memory CD4+ T cells from blood. The receptor source for this set is an adult in good health and CMV-seronegative.

This rearrangement joins TRBV6-1 to TRBJ1-5, with a tentative D call TRBD1 (5 bases). Germline V lookup: CDR1 MNHNS, CDR2 SASEGT. The CDR3 has 13 residues. V lost 4 bases, J lost 6 bases, and 10 bases lay in between. CDR3 bases: TGTGCCAGCAGTGGGGCAGGGCCTCAGCCCCAGCATTTT. Its translation is CASSGAGPQPQHF.

This chain links TRBV28 with TRBJ1-1; possibly TRBD1 for D (6 bases). The CDR3 runs to 14 residues. The germline V gene has CDR1 MDHEN and CDR2 SYDVKM. Trimming took 4 bases from V and 4 from J, leaving 13 bases between them. The chain's CDR3 is CASSSGGGTTEAFF. CDR3 in DNA: TGTGCCAGCAGTTCTGGAGGGGGGACCACTGAAGCTTTCTTT.

This clone has a single count. This chain joins TRBV7-2 and TRBJ1-5; TRBD1 matches at 7 bases. V lost 1 base, J lost 5 bases, and 5 bases stayed unmatched. Germline loops: CDR1 SGHTA, CDR2 FQGNSA. The length of the CDR3 is 15 residues. The CDR3 nucleotides read TGTGCCAGCAGCTTAGAACAGGGGTTCGATCAGCCCCAGCATTTT. This translates into CASSLEQGFDQPQHF.

The CDR3 protein is CASSFRGPNTNYGYTF. The CDR3 coding sequence is TGTGCCAGCAGTTTTAGGGGCCCCAATACGAACTATGGCTACACCTTC. The V gene is TRBV27, the J gene TRBJ1-2; D possibly corresponds to TRBD1 (5 bases). CDR1 and CDR2 from the germline V gene are MNHEY and SMNVEV (reference sequence). Trimming cost V 3 bases and J 2 bases, with 16 bases left between them. This CDR3 contains 16 residues.

The chain links TRBV29-1 to TRBJ2-7; 7 bases map to TRBD2. Germline V lookup: CDR1 SQVTM, CDR2 ANQGSEA. The junction had 8 bases not matched to a gene; V was cut back by 3 bases and J by 6 bases. This CDR3 has 13 residues. The CDR3, as DNA: TGCAGCGTTGAGGGGGGAGGGCCAGTCGAGCAGTACTTC. Protein: CSVEGGGPVEQYF.

The chain employs TRBV9 and TRBJ2-7, with no clear D. The CDR3 consists of 16 residues. V was shortened by 3 bases and J by 0 bases, with 16 bases between the two germline ends. Germline V gives CDR1 SGDLS, CDR2 YYNGEE. The CDR3 region is CASSAAETAPSYEQYF. DNA for the CDR3: TGTGCCAGCAGCGCCGCCGAGACTGCCCCCTCCTACGAGCAGTACTTC.

This clone is medium-sized within its sample. The J gene is TRBJ1-6, the V gene TRBV30; D is unresolved. This CDR3 has 14 residues. Germline-derived CDR1 and CDR2 are GTSNPN and SVGIG (reference sequence). V lost 2 bases, J lost 6 bases, and 11 bases lay in between. The CDR3 DNA sequence: TGTGCCTGGAGTCTCTCGGCCTTTAATTCACCCCTCCACTTT. Its protein is CAWSLSAFNSPLHF.

The chain carries TRBV19 and TRBJ1-1; perhaps TRBD1 as D (5 bases). There are 15 residues in the CDR3. Germline CDR1 is LNHDA and CDR2 is SQIVND (reference sequence). Trimming took off 4 bases at V and 0 bases at J, with 12 bases between the two ends. In nucleotides, the CDR3 is TGTGCCAGTAGTAGGGGGAATAACCTGAACACTGAAGCTTTCTTT. As protein: CASSRGNNLNTEAFF.

The chain couples TRBV2 to TRBJ2-3; TRBD1 agrees at 7 bases. Germline CDR1 reads SNHLY; CDR2 reads FYNNEI. This CDR3 spans 14 amino acids. With V trimmed by 6 bases and J by 2 bases, 5 bases remained unmatched. The CDR3 nucleotides read TGTGCCAGCAGACGACAGGGTATCACAGATACGCAGTATTTT. Translation: CASRRQGITDTQYF.

The chain employs TRBV9 and TRBJ1-3; D not certain. Germline loops: CDR1 SGDLS, CDR2 YYNGEE. This CDR3 contains 15 residues. V lost 0 bases, J lost 1 base, and 8 bases lay in between. CDR3 in DNA: TGTGCCAGCAGCGTAGCTGGGGAATCTGGAAACACCATATATTTT. Translated: CASSVAGESGNTIYF.

The DNA for the CDR3 is TGTGCCAGCAGCGTAGGAGCGAACACTGAAGCTTTCTTT. Protein: CASSVGANTEAFF. The chain links TRBV9 to TRBJ1-1; unclear D gene. In germline, CDR1 is SGDLS, CDR2 YYNGEE. Trimming shortened V by 0 bases and J by 1 base, and 4 bases separated the two germline ends. The CDR3 has 13 residues.

The chain uses TRBV5-4 and TRBJ1-2, with D possibly matching TRBD1 (5 bases). The CDR3 consists of 15 residues. V dropped 1 base and J dropped 6 bases, with 16 bases sitting between them. The germline gives CDR1 SGHNT, CDR2 YYREEE (reference sequence). The CDR3 reads CASSLPLGEGNGYTF. The CDR3 bases are TGTGCCAGCAGCTTGCCCCTCGGGGAGGGGAATGGCTACACCTTC.

The V call is TRBV18, the J call TRBJ2-7; possible D gene TRBD1, 7 bases. V lost 4 bases and J 6 bases, leaving 16 bases between the germline ends. This CDR3 contains 14 residues. Germline V gene data show CDR1 as KGHSH and CDR2 as LQKENI. The CDR3 coding sequence is TGTGCCAGCTCACTCGACAGGGCGGGGAGCGAGCAGTACTTC. Its protein is CASSLDRAGSEQYF.

The rearrangement links TRBV5-1 to TRBJ2-1, with 8 bases that match TRBD2. The CDR3 runs 15 residues. The V and J ends lost 4 bases and 6 bases, in that order; junction bases with no gene match: 9. Germline V CDR1 and CDR2: SGHRS, YFSETQ. CDR3 DNA: TGCGCCAGCAGCCCAATCTCTCGGGGGGGCAATGAGCAGTTCTTC. Residues: CASSPISRGGNEQFF.

This clone was observed a few times. This chain connects TRBV10-3 to TRBJ1-5; TRBD1 agrees at 8 bases. The CDR3 sequence is 15 residues long. With V trimmed by 9 bases and J by 0 bases, 7 bases remained unmatched. Germline CDR1 is ENHRY and CDR2 is SYGVKD. This chain's CDR3 is CAIADREASNQPQHF. The CDR3 bases are TGTGCCATTGCGGACAGGGAGGCTAGCAATCAGCCCCAGCATTTT.

This chain joins TRBV7-2 and TRBJ2-1, with TRBD2 matching over 10 bases. V shed 5 bases and J 3 bases; nucleotides not matched to a gene: 10. The CDR3 is 17 residues long. The germline V gene has CDR1 SGHTA and CDR2 FQGNSA. CDR3 loop: CASSPSRTSGNYNEQFF. Written as DNA, the CDR3 is TGTGCCAGCAGCCCTTCAAGGACTAGCGGAAACTACAATGAGCAGTTCTTC. Based on the CDR3 plus reference TRBV7-2 and TRBJ2-1, the full variable domain is GAGVSQSPSNKVTEKGKDVELRCDPISGHTALYWYRQSLGQGLEFLIYFQGNSAPDKSGLPSDRFSAERTGGSVSTLTIQRTQQEDSAVYLCASSPSRTSGNYNEQFFGPGTRLTVL.